These T cell receptor beta chains were read from a single sample in a study of CD8+CD57+ T cells in acquired aplastic anemia. Each CDR3 protein gets one entry after TCRdb re-called the reads with MiXCR. The top ten clones hold 3.2% of a sample with more than 150,000 distinct CDR3 sequences, approximately 51% of them seen once. Sequenced input: sorted CD4+, CD8+, or CD8+CD57+ T cells (not recorded which) from PBMCs. Receptors originate from a human donor with aplastic anemia. CDR3s leave out the opening cysteine and the closing phenylalanine or tryptophan. Fields, in order: CDR3 protein, J gene, V gene.

CDR3: ASRTGTANQPQH; J: TRBJ1-5; V: TRBV2
CDR3: ATSRDTAYTTDTQY; J: TRBJ2-3; V: TRBV15
CDR3: ASSLVLYNEQF; J: TRBJ2-1; V: TRBV2
CDR3: ASPGVLYGYT; J: TRBJ1-2; V: TRBV10-1
CDR3: ASSQDRNQPQH; J: TRBJ1-5; V: TRBV3-1
CDR3: SVATSGGYEQY; J: TRBJ2-7; V: TRBV29-1
CDR3: ASSSPPELKEQF; J: TRBJ2-1; V: TRBV11-3
CDR3: AISDRGMNTEAF; J: TRBJ1-1; V: TRBV10-3
CDR3: ASSSGQGSYGYT; J: TRBJ1-2; V: TRBV2
CDR3: ASSVIGELF; J: TRBJ2-2; V: TRBV10-2
CDR3: ASSVGSIGNQPQH; J: TRBJ1-5; V: TRBV9
CDR3: ASSQGQINQPQH; J: TRBJ1-5; V: TRBV12-3/TRBV12-4
CDR3: ARVGGNQPQH; J: TRBJ1-5; V: TRBV19
CDR3: ATRGSGDPYGYT; J: TRBJ1-2; V: TRBV15
CDR3: ASRTGTSLVNEQF; J: TRBJ2-1; V: TRBV2
CDR3: SAGGARQEF; J: TRBJ2-1; V: TRBV20-1
CDR3: ATGADNTGELF; J: TRBJ2-2; V: TRBV10-3
CDR3: SASKAGDMDTQY; J: TRBJ2-3; V: TRBV20-1
CDR3: ASSTTGTGELF; J: TRBJ2-2; V: TRBV7-2
CDR3: ASSPNHGELF; J: TRBJ2-2; V: TRBV7-3
CDR3: ASSPLQGASQETQY; J: TRBJ2-5; V: TRBV7-8
CDR3: ASSLAGSTQY; J: TRBJ2-3; V: TRBV13
CDR3: ASTPRELNTEAF; J: TRBJ1-1; V: TRBV25-1
CDR3: ASIRDRRSNQPQH; J: TRBJ1-5; V: TRBV2
CDR3: ARTGTPNSPLH; J: TRBJ1-6; V: TRBV25-1
CDR3: ASRPTDSNNSPLH; J: TRBJ1-6; V: TRBV2
CDR3: ASSLVGQDLSYEQY; J: TRBJ2-7; V: TRBV11-2
CDR3: ASSLDSAGGNYGYT; J: TRBJ1-2; V: TRBV11-2
CDR3: ASTSVSGLRGYGYT; J: TRBJ1-2; V: TRBV28
CDR3: SARDTPGAYNEQF; J: TRBJ2-1; V: TRBV20-1
CDR3: SDQGAGANVLT; J: TRBJ2-6; V: TRBV29-1
CDR3: SARDPTGGIEKLF; J: TRBJ1-4; V: TRBV20-1
CDR3: ASALGGYEQY; J: TRBJ2-7; V: TRBV10-3
CDR3: ASSALGLLFTGELF; J: TRBJ2-2; V: TRBV25-1
CDR3: ASSPPWASLPYNEQF; J: TRBJ2-1; V: TRBV6-1
CDR3: ASGVKGTREF; J: TRBJ2-1; V: TRBV10-1
CDR3: ASNSGNRGDGYT; J: TRBJ1-2; V: TRBV2
CDR3: ASARTEESYNEQF; J: TRBJ2-1; V: TRBV19
CDR3: ASGQGTDGYT; J: TRBJ1-2; V: TRBV2
CDR3: ATSNRQGSHNEQF; J: TRBJ2-1; V: TRBV15
CDR3: ASSLAQSTNYGYT; J: TRBJ1-2; V: TRBV28
CDR3: ASSQDGPYQPQH; J: TRBJ1-5; V: TRBV4-1
CDR3: ASGRGNTDTQY; J: TRBJ2-3; V: TRBV4-2
CDR3: ASSISGTGYNGQF; J: TRBJ2-1; V: TRBV19
CDR3: SPGQGGYGYT; J: TRBJ1-2; V: TRBV20-1
CDR3: ASSFSGGRNTEAF; J: TRBJ1-1; V: TRBV12-3/TRBV12-4
CDR3: SARDVSSYEQY; J: TRBJ2-7; V: TRBV20-1
CDR3: ASTDRGRQETQY; J: TRBJ2-5; V: TRBV25-1